One sample yielded the 12 T cell receptor beta chains listed below, sequenced in a study of shared clonotypes between healthy human individuals. Profiled with immunoSEQ multiplex PCR; TCRdb holds only in-frame clones, not every one. The sample includes 2 million to 2.5 million clones, over 90% of them seen just once. The specimen was naive CD4+ T cells from PBMCs. Subset specified: CD45RA+ positively selected. The receptors stem from a man aged 18 to 29 in good health. Some clones in this sample may be carry-over from other donors' samples.

The rearrangement uses TRBV5-1 and TRBJ2-1; D is tentatively TRBD1 or TRBD2 (5 bases each). V was trimmed by 4 bases and J by 4 bases, leaving 12 bases between them. Germline V gene lookup returns CDR1 SGHRS and CDR2 YFSETQ. This CDR3 has 14 residues. DNA for the CDR3: TGCGCCAGCAGCCCAAGAGGGGATTACAATGAGCAGTTCTTC. The encoded protein is CASSPRGDYNEQFF.

This chain uses TRBV2 with TRBJ2-1; 13 positions match TRBD2. V shed 4 bases and J 7 bases; nucleotides not matched to a gene: 10. Germline V gene sequence: CDR1 SNHLY, CDR2 FYNNEI. This CDR3 comprises 17 residues. CDR3 loop: CASSGIGLAGVKNEQFF. CDR3 sequence (DNA): TGTGCCAGCAGTGGGATAGGACTAGCGGGAGTCAAGAATGAGCAGTTCTTC.

The DNA for the CDR3 is TGTGCCAGCAGTTTCACGGGGGCGAACAACGAGCAGTACTTC. Encoded protein: CASSFTGANNEQYF. The rearrangement links TRBV28 to TRBJ2-7; D is tentatively TRBD1 or TRBD2 (6 bases each). The CDR3 spans 14 residues. Trimming left V 3 bases short and J 5 bases short, with 14 bases between. Germline CDR1 MDHEN, CDR2 SYDVKM.

CDR3: CASSPPIAGTDTQYF. Here the CDR3 DNA reads TGTGCCAGCTCACCACCTATTGCGGGCACAGATACGCAGTATTTT. The rearrangement uses TRBV18 and TRBJ2-3; D ambiguous. V lost 0 bases, J lost 1 base, and 8 bases lay in between. Germline V gene sequence: CDR1 KGHSH, CDR2 LQKENI. This CDR3 has 15 residues.

Remarks on this clone: The sample holds other DNA sequences that translate to the same CDR3. The chain links TRBV11-2 to TRBJ1-2, with D possibly matching TRBD1 (6 bases). Germline values: CDR1 SGHAT, CDR2 FQNNGV. V was pared by 0 bases and J by 3 bases, with 11 bases between. The CDR3 totals 15 residues. The CDR3 sequence is CASSLDRGRDYGYTF. The CDR3 DNA sequence: TGTGCCAGCAGCTTAGACAGGGGAAGGGACTATGGCTACACCTTC.

This rearrangement joins TRBV9 to TRBJ2-2; unclear D gene. V was pared by 0 bases and J by 2 bases, with 8 bases between. The germline CDR1 and CDR2 sequences are SGDLS and YYNGEE. CDR3 length equals 15 residues. Here the CDR3 DNA reads TGTGCCAGCAGCGTAGAGCCCGCAAACACCGGGGAGCTGTTTTTT. It is translated as CASSVEPANTGELFF.

J is TRBJ1-2 and V is TRBV11-2; 7 bases are a match to TRBD1. This CDR3 region has 18 residues. The V and J ends lost 9 bases and 2 bases, in that order; junction bases with no gene match: 21. The germline V gene has CDR1 SGHAT and CDR2 FQNNGV. The CDR3 DNA sequence: TGTGCCAGGCCTACCCCAGGGGGTGCTTACCGTCCGAACTATGGCTACACCTTC. Protein sequence: CARPTPGGAYRPNYGYTF.

This chain uses TRBV29-1 with TRBJ1-2; TRBD1 matches at 7 bases. V gave up 2 bases and J gave up 5 bases; unmatched junction bases: 14. Germline V gene sequence: CDR1 SQVTM, CDR2 ANQGSEA. The CDR3 extends over 16 amino acids. The CDR3 region has the DNA TGCAGCGTTGAACGATGGGACAGATACTACCTATATGGCTACACCTTC. Protein product: CSVERWDRYYLYGYTF.

The chain combines TRBV7-9 with TRBJ2-3; 9 bases align to TRBD1. The V and J ends lost 1 base and 7 bases, in that order; junction bases with no gene match: 9. CDR1 SEHNR and CDR2 FQNEAQ come from the germline V gene (reference sequence). The CDR3 is 16 residues long. CDR3 sequence: CASSLGRTGGSYTQYF. CDR3 nucleotide sequence: TGTGCCAGCAGCTTAGGAAGAACAGGGGGCTCATATACGCAGTATTTT.

The chain joins TRBV7-2 to TRBJ2-7; D unresolved. The CDR3 loop spans 12 amino acids. V was cut by 5 bases and J by 2 bases, with 7 bases left in between. CDR1 and CDR2 (germline): SGHTA, FQGNSA. The CDR3 sequence is CASSPLPYEQYF. Here the CDR3 DNA reads TGTGCCAGCAGCCCCCTCCCCTACGAGCAGTACTTC.

This clone has only a few counts. The CDR3 loop reads CASSQNDRGAEAFF. Here the CDR3 DNA reads TGTGCCAGCAGCCAGAACGACAGGGGAGCTGAAGCTTTCTTT. The rearrangement joins TRBV14 to TRBJ1-1; 8 positions match TRBD1. V shed 3 bases, J shed 6 bases, and the junction held 6 bases outside the gene matches. Germline V lookup: CDR1 SGHDN, CDR2 FVKESK. The CDR3 has 14 amino acids.

This clone appeared a few times. The J gene is TRBJ1-1, the V gene TRBV10-3; D call uncertain. CDR1 and CDR2 from the germline V gene are ENHRY and SYGVKD. The V gene lost 2 bases and the J gene lost 3 bases, with 10 bases spanning the gap. There are 14 residues in the CDR3. The CDR3 coding sequence is TGTGCCATCAGTGAGATTGCCGGGGACACTGAAGCTTTCTTT. Its protein is CAISEIAGDTEAFF.